These 10 T cell receptor beta chains share one sample of origin, sequenced in a study of blood T cell repertoires in COVID-19. The data were produced by immunoSEQ multiplex PCR, yet TCRdb's version contains in-frame clones alone and is incomplete. The data hold a few hundred thousand clones, with roughly nine tenths observed a single time. The material sequenced was peripheral blood. All receptors come from a man between 18 and 35 years old who had recovered from COVID-19.

V and J are TRBV5-1 and TRBJ2-1; 8 nucleotides line up with TRBD1. CDR3 length equals 15 residues. Germline V gene data show CDR1 as SGHRS and CDR2 as YFSETQ. V was clipped by 4 bases and J by 3 bases; unmatched bases: 6. The CDR3 nucleotides read TGCGCCAGCAGCCTGACAGGGGAAAGCTACAATGAGCAGTTCTTC. Translating it yields CASSLTGESYNEQFF.

The V gene is TRBV11-2, the J gene TRBJ2-2; 10 positions agree with TRBD2. V gave up 3 bases and J gave up 6 bases; unmatched junction bases: 7. CDR3 size: 16 residues. CDR1 SGHAT and CDR2 FQNNGV come from the germline V gene. CDR3 sequence: CASSFLAGAEAGELFF. CDR3 in DNA: TGTGCCAGCAGCTTCCTAGCGGGAGCGGAAGCCGGGGAGCTGTTTTTT.

This chain joins TRBV24-1 and TRBJ2-2, with 7 bases fitting TRBD1. The CDR3 runs to 15 residues. Looked up from germline, CDR1 is KGHDR and CDR2 is SFDVKD. J gave up 5 bases and V 4 bases, and 6 bases lay outside the gene matches. CDR3 coding DNA: TGTGCCACCAGTGACCCGGGACAGCCGACCGGGGAGCTGTTTTTT. This gives the protein CATSDPGQPTGELFF.

The chain employs TRBV6-6 and TRBJ2-7; D may be TRBD2 (5 bases). The CDR3 runs to 15 residues. Germline V gives CDR1 MNHNY, CDR2 SVGAGI (reference sequence). V was cut by 6 bases and J by 2 bases, with 17 bases left in between. CDR3 loop: CASSLPTTQAYEQYF. Here the CDR3 DNA reads TGTGCCAGCAGCCTACCGACTACCCAAGCCTACGAGCAGTACTTC.

J is TRBJ2-2 and V is TRBV14; 7 positions agree with TRBD1. Germline V gene data show CDR1 as SGHDN and CDR2 as FVKESK. With V trimmed by 8 bases and J by 0 bases, 9 bases remained unmatched. The CDR3 length is 16 residues. The CDR3 protein is CASSRPGTANTGELFF. The CDR3 region has the DNA TGTGCCAGCTCCCGCCCCGGGACAGCGAACACCGGGGAGCTGTTTTTT.

The chain joins TRBV6-5 to TRBJ1-2; possible D gene TRBD1, 5 bases. The CDR3 contains 14 residues. Trimming shortened V by 5 bases and J by 4 bases, and 14 bases separated the two germline ends. Germline lookup yields CDR1 MNHEY and CDR2 SVGAGI. The CDR3 DNA is TGTGCCAGCAGTCCTCCCGGGACTCCCTATGGCTACACCTTC. It yields the protein CASSPPGTPYGYTF.

V gene TRBV15 combines with J gene TRBJ2-2; D is unclear. CDR1 and CDR2 (germline): LNHNV, YYDKDF (reference sequence). V lost 0 bases, J lost 2 bases, and 4 bases lay in between. This CDR3 is built from 14 residues. As DNA, the CDR3 is TGTGCCACCAGCAGAGATAGAAACACCGGGGAGCTGTTTTTT. Its protein is CATSRDRNTGELFF.

This clone was detected only once. The rearrangement joins TRBV29-1 to TRBJ2-2; D remains ambiguous. Germline lookup yields CDR1 SQVTM and CDR2 ANQGSEA. This CDR3 comprises 12 residues. The V gene lost 5 bases and the J gene lost 2 bases, with 6 bases spanning the gap. This chain's CDR3 is CSVTGNTGELFF. The CDR3 nucleotides read TGCAGCGTTACTGGTAACACCGGGGAGCTGTTTTTT.

V usage is TRBV19 and J usage is TRBJ1-1; no clear D gene. V was trimmed by 7 bases and J by 1 base, leaving 13 bases between them. The CDR3 loop spans 14 amino acids. Germline V gene lookup returns CDR1 LNHDA and CDR2 SQIVND (reference sequence). The CDR3 bases are TGTGCCAGTACCTCCGGGGAAGGGAACACTGAAGCTTTCTTT. Translating it yields CASTSGEGNTEAFF. Using reference TRBV19 and TRBJ1-1 for the parts outside the CDR3, the full variable domain is DGGITQSPKYLFRKEGQNVTLSCEQNLNHDAMYWYRQDPGQGLRLIYYSQIVNDFQKGDIAEGYSVSREKKESFPLTVTSAQKNPTAFYLCASTSGEGNTEAFFGQGTRLTVV.

V and J are TRBV4-2 and TRBJ2-1, with TRBD1 as a possible D gene (6 bases). V was cut by 4 bases and J by 0 bases, with 13 bases left in between. This CDR3 comprises 16 residues. Germline CDR1 is LGHNA and CDR2 is YNFKEQ. CDR3 sequence reads: CASSPTDRSSYNEQFF. The CDR3 DNA reads as TGTGCCAGCAGCCCTACCGACAGGAGCTCCTACAATGAGCAGTTCTTC.